The 26 T cell receptor beta chains reported below all come from one sample, sequenced in a study of OX40 agonist ivuxolimab in advanced cancers. The protocol was immunoSEQ multiplex PCR, while the TCRdb copy is restricted to in-frame clones and leaves out a portion. The table has about 53,000 clones, roughly 80% seen once. The sequencing used CD4+ or CD8+ T cells sorted from blood, collected in a trial of the OX40 agonist ivuxolimab. These receptors all stem from an adult with an advanced solid tumor such as melanoma, head and neck, liver or kidney cancer.

The chain links TRBV29-1 to TRBJ2-1, with D possibly being TRBD1 or TRBD2 (6 bases each). This CDR3 has 13 residues. Deletions cut 7 bases from V and 8 bases from J, with 18 bases between. CDR1 SQVTM and CDR2 ANQGSEA come from the germline V gene. The CDR3 spells CSAGRGATDEQFF. CDR3 DNA sequence: TGCAGCGCCGGAAGGGGGGCCACCGATGAGCAGTTCTTC.

V usage is TRBV20-1 and J usage is TRBJ2-7; D is unresolved. In germline, CDR1 is DFQATT, CDR2 SNEGSKA (reference sequence). V was cut by 6 bases and J by 6 bases, with 12 bases left in between. This CDR3 spans 11 amino acids. This CDR3 is CSAHLPVEQYF. The CDR3 DNA is TGCAGTGCCCACCTGCCGGTCGAGCAGTACTTC.

The chain recombines TRBV6-1 with TRBJ1-5; D call uncertain. The CDR3 length is 15 residues. Between the trimmed V and J ends, which lost 4 bases and 4 bases, there was a span of 14 bases. Germline CDR1 reads MNHNS; CDR2 reads SASEGT. The CDR3 coding sequence is TGTGCCAGCAGTGCACCCGGGTTAAGGAATCAGCCCCAGCATTTT. This codes for CASSAPGLRNQPQHF.

CDR3 nucleotides: TGTGCCAGCACCCAACGTGGGGGGCTGGGCGAGCAGTACTTC. Translation: CASTQRGGLGEQYF. The chain has TRBV28 and TRBJ2-7; D is perhaps TRBD1 or TRBD2 (6 bases each). CDR1 and CDR2 from the germline V gene are MDHEN and SYDVKM. V lost 7 bases and J 6 bases, leaving 19 bases between the germline ends. This CDR3 has 14 amino acids.

The V gene is TRBV5-4, the J gene TRBJ2-5; 10 bases line up with TRBD1. This CDR3 contains 14 residues. Losses at the gene ends were 4 bases for V and 6 bases for J; bases not matched to a gene: 6. Looked up from germline, CDR1 is SGHNT and CDR2 is YYREEE (reference sequence). The CDR3 loop is CASSTRTGGKTQYF. CDR3 DNA sequence: TGTGCCAGCAGCACCCGGACAGGGGGAAAGACCCAGTACTTC.

The rearrangement uses TRBV4-1 and TRBJ2-2, with D perhaps TRBD1 (6 bases). This CDR3 comprises 15 residues. Germline assignment: CDR1 MGHRA and CDR2 YSYEKL. The V end lost 3 bases, the J end lost 9 bases, and 17 bases lay between the germline ends. The CDR3 bases are TGCGCCAGCAGCCAGGAACAGGGAATTCTCCGGGAGCTGTTTTTT. It yields the protein CASSQEQGILRELFF.

This chain joins TRBV6-5 and TRBJ1-4; 8 positions agree with TRBD1. The ends lost 6 bases at V and 8 bases at J; junction bases unmatched: 8. The CDR3 is 14 amino acids. Germline V CDR1 and CDR2: MNHEY, SVGAGI. CDR3 nucleotides: TGTGCCAGCAGCCTTAACCCAGGGGGCGAAAAACTGTTTTTT. Its protein product is CASSLNPGGEKLFF.

The chain recombines TRBV5-1 with TRBJ2-5; TRBD2 matches at 7 bases. Germline values: CDR1 SGHRS, CDR2 YFSETQ. The CDR3 contains 15 residues. Trimming took 0 bases from V and 7 from J; bases not matched to a gene: 9. The CDR3 bases are TGCGCCAGCAGCTTGGTCACCGGGAGGAACCCGACCCAGTACTTC. It is translated as CASSLVTGRNPTQYF.

The V gene is TRBV21-1, the J gene TRBJ2-7; the D segment call TRBD1 is taken from the table without a DNA check. TRBV21-1 is a documented pseudogene. The CDR3 is 13 residues long. The CDR3 bases are TGTGCCAGCCGGGGACAGGGGGCCATCGAGCAGTACTTC. Its translation: CASRGQGAIEQYF.

CDR3 DNA sequence: TGCGCCAGCAGCTTGGTGGGGACTAGCGGCAATGAGCAGTTCTTC. The encoded protein is CASSLVGTSGNEQFF. V gene TRBV5-1 combines with J gene TRBJ2-1; 11 positions agree with TRBD2. CDR3 length equals 15 residues. V lost 0 bases, J lost 6 bases, and 2 bases stayed unmatched. The germline CDR1 and CDR2 sequences are SGHRS and YFSETQ.

The chain has TRBV18 and TRBJ2-7; unclear D gene. V lost 6 bases and J lost 5, with 23 bases in between. Germline V gives CDR1 KGHSH, CDR2 LQKENI. The CDR3 is 16 amino acids. The CDR3 DNA reads TGTGCCAGCTCCCTACTAAAGGGTCAGGAGAGAAACGAGCAGTACTTC. Protein: CASSLLKGQERNEQYF.

The chain is built from TRBV5-1 and TRBJ2-1, with TRBD1 as a possible D gene (5 bases). The V gene's germline CDR1 is SGHRS and CDR2 YFSETQ. CDR3 length: 14 amino acids. Trimming cost V 4 bases and J 7 bases, with 15 bases left between them. The CDR3 DNA reads as TGCGCCAGCAGCCCCAGTCCCCCAGGGAATGAGCAGTTCTTC. Translated: CASSPSPPGNEQFF.

This chain uses TRBV6-5 with TRBJ2-1, with D possibly called TRBD1 or TRBD2 (5 bases each). CDR1 MNHEY and CDR2 SVGAGI come from the germline V gene. The V end lost 5 bases, the J end lost 9 bases, and 17 bases lay between the germline ends. The CDR3 consists of 14 residues. The CDR3 is CASSEDRRAGEQFF. Written as DNA, the CDR3 is TGTGCCAGCAGTGAAGATCGCAGGGCGGGTGAGCAGTTCTTC.

The chain has TRBV28 and TRBJ2-3; D unresolved. Per germline, CDR1 MDHEN and CDR2 SYDVKM. With 5 bases removed from V and 5 bases from J, the gap between germline ends came to 14 bases. The CDR3 is 14 residues long. The CDR3 DNA sequence: TGTGCCAGCAGTCCCCCGGTAAAACGAGATACGCAGTATTTT. This sequence encodes CASSPPVKRDTQYF. Full variable domain (outside the CDR3, taken from reference TRBV28 and TRBJ2-3): DVKVTQSSRYLVKRTGEKVFLECVQDMDHENMFWYRQDPGLGLRLIYFSYDVKMKEKGDIPEGYSVSREKKERFSLILESASTNQTSMYLCASSPPVKRDTQYFGPGTRLTVL.

This clone was seen only once. The chain uses TRBV2 and TRBJ1-1; D is uncertain. This CDR3 is 15 amino acids long. With 6 bases removed from V and 5 bases from J, the gap between germline ends came to 19 bases. The germline V gene has CDR1 SNHLY and CDR2 FYNNEI. The CDR3 loop reads CASRDGPVWSTEAFF. The CDR3 DNA reads TGTGCCAGCAGAGATGGACCCGTTTGGAGTACTGAAGCTTTCTTT.

The table lists this clone with a few counts. The chain joins TRBV14 to TRBJ1-6; D unresolved. Germline-derived CDR1 and CDR2 are SGHDN and FVKESK. Trimming took 0 bases from V and 7 from J, leaving 7 bases between them. The CDR3 sequence is 14 residues long. The CDR3 region is CASSQDLGNSPLHF. CDR3 nucleotides: TGTGCCAGCAGCCAAGATTTGGGAAATTCACCCCTCCACTTT.

The J gene is TRBJ2-2, the V gene TRBV19; 7 positions agree with TRBD1. The CDR3 is 17 amino acids. Per germline, CDR1 LNHDA and CDR2 SQIVND (reference sequence). Trimming cost V 3 bases and J 4 bases; bases outside gene matches: 11. The CDR3 loop reads CASSMGWDSRGTGELFF. The DNA for the CDR3 is TGTGCCAGTAGTATGGGGTGGGACAGCCGGGGCACCGGGGAGCTGTTTTTT. Combining the CDR3 with reference TRBV19 and TRBJ2-2 gives the whole variable domain DGGITQSPKYLFRKEGQNVTLSCEQNLNHDAMYWYRQDPGQGLRLIYYSQIVNDFQKGDIAEGYSVSREKKESFPLTVTSAQKNPTAFYLCASSMGWDSRGTGELFFGEGSRLTVL.

This chain uses TRBV7-8 with TRBJ2-6; D is ambiguous. This CDR3 comprises 18 residues. Germline V gives CDR1 SGHVS, CDR2 FQNEAQ. With 4 bases removed from V and 5 bases from J, the gap between germline ends came to 21 bases. The CDR3 nucleotides read TGTGCCAGCAGCTCCAGCCTGTTTACACAAAGTCGGGCCAACGTCCTGACTTTC. This codes for CASSSSLFTQSRANVLTF.

This chain connects TRBV5-5 to TRBJ2-1; 8 bases map to TRBD2. Germline CDR1 reads SGHKS; CDR2 reads YYEKEE (reference sequence). CDR3 size: 17 residues. V was clipped by 1 base and J by 7 bases; unmatched bases: 13. The CDR3 DNA reads as TGTGCCAGCAGCTTGAAAATGGGACTAGGGGAAGTGAATGAGCAGTTCTTC. This translates into CASSLKMGLGEVNEQFF.

This chain connects TRBV11-2 to TRBJ2-3; the D gene could be TRBD1 or TRBD2 (5 bases each). CDR1 and CDR2 (germline): SGHAT, FQNNGV. Deletions cut 3 bases from V and 3 bases from J, with 13 bases between. The CDR3 runs 15 residues. The CDR3 DNA is TGTGCCAGCAGCTTTGTTATAGAGGGGACAGATACGCAGTATTTT. It yields the protein CASSFVIEGTDTQYF.

V is TRBV5-1 and J is TRBJ1-1, with D possibly matching TRBD1 (6 bases). The CDR3 sequence is 13 residues long. The V end lost 4 bases, the J end lost 7 bases, and 14 bases lay between the germline ends. Looked up from germline, CDR1 is SGHRS and CDR2 is YFSETQ. DNA for the CDR3: TGCGCCAGCAGCGTACAGGGTTTGAGTGAAGCTTTCTTT. It specifies CASSVQGLSEAFF.

This clone has only one observation. J is TRBJ2-1 and V is TRBV18; no clear D. Per germline, CDR1 KGHSH and CDR2 LQKENI. The CDR3 totals 14 residues. V was clipped by 0 bases and J by 6 bases, with 9 bases between them. CDR3 DNA sequence: TGTGCCAGCTCACCACCGTATGGGGTCAATGAGCAGTTCTTC. Translated: CASSPPYGVNEQFF. Using reference TRBV18 and TRBJ2-1 for the parts outside the CDR3, the full variable domain is NAGVMQNPRHLVRRRGQEARLRCSPMKGHSHVYWYRQLPEEGLKFMVYLQKENIIDESGMPKERFSAEFPKEGPSILRIQQVVRGDSAAYFCASSPPYGVNEQFFGPGTRLTVL.

This chain joins TRBV19 and TRBJ2-7, with TRBD2 matching over 8 bases. CDR3 length: 15 amino acids. Germline V gene sequence: CDR1 LNHDA, CDR2 SQIVND (reference sequence). V was pared by 4 bases and J by 2 bases, with 7 bases of the junction left unmatched. The CDR3 sequence: CASSTTSGRAYEQYF. The CDR3 DNA follows: TGTGCCAGTAGTACAACTAGCGGACGAGCCTACGAGCAGTACTTC.

The rearrangement links TRBV5-6 to TRBJ2-1; 10 positions match TRBD2. CDR1 is SGHDT and CDR2 is YYEEEE in the germline V gene. J lost 10 bases, V lost 0 bases, and 7 bases had no gene match. CDR3 size: 15 residues. In DNA form, the CDR3 reads TGTGCCAGCAGCTTGGCCGCGCTAGCGGGAGTCGAGCAGTTCTTC. This encodes CASSLAALAGVEQFF. The entire variable domain, with the rest obtained from reference TRBV5-6 and TRBJ2-1, is as follows: DAGVTQSPTHLIKTRGQQVTLRCSPKSGHDTVSWYQQALGQGPQFIFQYYEEEERQRGNFPDRFSGHQFPNYSSELNVNALLLGDSALYLCASSLAALAGVEQFFGPGTRLTVL.

This chain uses TRBV28 with TRBJ2-1; TRBD2 matches 8 bases. CDR1 MDHEN and CDR2 SYDVKM come from the germline V gene. The V gene end was trimmed by 4 bases and the J gene end by 4 bases; junction bases not matched to a gene: 9. This CDR3 has 16 residues. In DNA, the CDR3 is TGTGCCAGCAGTTCCCCCAGCGGCGGGAGGTACAATGAGCAGTTCTTC. Its translation is CASSSPSGGRYNEQFF.

The rearrangement uses TRBV7-2 and TRBJ2-7, with D possibly TRBD2 on 5 matching bases. V was trimmed by 1 base and J by 3 bases, leaving 16 bases between them. Germline V CDR1 and CDR2: SGHTA, FQGNSA. CDR3 length: 16 amino acids. CDR3 sequence: CASSLEGASGSYEQYF. The CDR3 DNA is TGTGCCAGCAGCTTAGAAGGCGCGTCGGGAAGCTACGAGCAGTACTTC.